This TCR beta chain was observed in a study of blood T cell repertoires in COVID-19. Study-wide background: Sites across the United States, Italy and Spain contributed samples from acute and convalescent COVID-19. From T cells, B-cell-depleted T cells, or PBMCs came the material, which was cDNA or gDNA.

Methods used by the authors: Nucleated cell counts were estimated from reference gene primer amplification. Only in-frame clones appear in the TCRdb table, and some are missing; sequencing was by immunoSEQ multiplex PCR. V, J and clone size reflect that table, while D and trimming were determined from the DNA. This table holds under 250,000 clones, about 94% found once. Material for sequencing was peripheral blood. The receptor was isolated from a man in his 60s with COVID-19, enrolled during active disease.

Here the CDR3 reads CASSERLAGAYEQYF. CDR3 nucleotide sequence: TGTGCCAGCAGTGAACGACTAGCGGGGGCTTACGAGCAGTACTTC. The gene calls are TRBV25-1 and TRBJ2-7; 12 nucleotides align to TRBD2. The CDR3 has 15 amino acids. The V segment lost 2 bases and the J segment 4 bases; nucleotides outside the gene matches: 3. Per the germline V gene, CDR1 is MGHDK and CDR2 is SYGVNS.